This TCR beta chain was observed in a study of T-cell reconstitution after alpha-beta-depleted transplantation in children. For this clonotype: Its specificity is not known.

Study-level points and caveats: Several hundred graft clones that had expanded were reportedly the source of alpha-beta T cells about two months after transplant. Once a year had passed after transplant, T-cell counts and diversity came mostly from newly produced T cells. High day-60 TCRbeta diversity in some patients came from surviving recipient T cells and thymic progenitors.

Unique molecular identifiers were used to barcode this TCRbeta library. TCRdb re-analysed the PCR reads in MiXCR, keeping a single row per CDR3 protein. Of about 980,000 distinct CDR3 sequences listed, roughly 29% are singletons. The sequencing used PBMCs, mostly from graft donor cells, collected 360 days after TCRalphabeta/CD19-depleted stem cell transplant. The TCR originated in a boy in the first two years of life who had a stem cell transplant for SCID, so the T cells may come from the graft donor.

The CDR3 is CASSPRGGTYEQYF. The CDR3 DNA reads TGTGCCAGCTCACCACGGGGTGGAACCTACGAGCAGTACTTC. The V and J genes are TRBV18 and TRBJ2-7; D not certain. The germline gives CDR1 KGHSH, CDR2 LQKENI. The CDR3 extends over 14 amino acids. The V gene lost 1 base and the J gene lost 2 bases, with 9 bases spanning the gap.